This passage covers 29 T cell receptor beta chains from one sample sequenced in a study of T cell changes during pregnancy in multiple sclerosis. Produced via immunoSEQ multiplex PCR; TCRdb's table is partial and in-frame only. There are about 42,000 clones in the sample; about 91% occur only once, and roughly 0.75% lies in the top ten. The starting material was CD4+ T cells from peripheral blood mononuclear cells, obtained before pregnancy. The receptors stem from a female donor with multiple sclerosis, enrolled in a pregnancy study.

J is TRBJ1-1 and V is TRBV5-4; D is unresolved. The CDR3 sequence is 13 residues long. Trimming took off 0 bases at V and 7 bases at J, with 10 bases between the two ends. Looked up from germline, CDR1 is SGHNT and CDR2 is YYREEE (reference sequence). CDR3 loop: CASSLGARIEAFF. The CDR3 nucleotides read TGTGCCAGCAGCTTGGGGGCCCGAATTGAAGCTTTCTTT.

The CDR3 here is CASSQDRGRGSFF. CDR3 DNA sequence: TGCGCCAGCAGCCAAGATCGGGGGCGGGGGTCGTTCTTC. The chain combines TRBV4-3 with TRBJ2-1; D possibly corresponds to TRBD2 (7 bases). There are 13 residues in the CDR3. Trimming removed 0 bases at V and 15 bases at J, with 15 bases between. The germline CDR1 and CDR2 sequences are LGHNA and YSLEER.

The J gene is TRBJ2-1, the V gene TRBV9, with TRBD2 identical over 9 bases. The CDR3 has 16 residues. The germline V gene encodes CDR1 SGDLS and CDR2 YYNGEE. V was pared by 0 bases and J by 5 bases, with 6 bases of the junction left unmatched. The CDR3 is CASSVDPLAGNNEQFF. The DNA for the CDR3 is TGTGCCAGCAGCGTAGACCCTCTAGCGGGGAACAATGAGCAGTTCTTC.

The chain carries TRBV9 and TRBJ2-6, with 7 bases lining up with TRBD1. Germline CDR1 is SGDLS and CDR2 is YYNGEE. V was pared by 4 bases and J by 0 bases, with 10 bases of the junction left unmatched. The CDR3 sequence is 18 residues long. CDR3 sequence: CASSPRQGEASGANVLTF. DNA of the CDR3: TGTGCCAGCAGCCCCCGACAGGGAGAGGCCTCTGGGGCCAACGTCCTGACTTTC.

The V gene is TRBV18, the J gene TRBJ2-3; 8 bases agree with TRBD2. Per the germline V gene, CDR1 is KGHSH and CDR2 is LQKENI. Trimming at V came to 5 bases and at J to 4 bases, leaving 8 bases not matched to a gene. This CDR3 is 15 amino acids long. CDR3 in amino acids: CASSTFRGGADTQYF. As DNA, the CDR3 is TGTGCCAGCTCAACATTCCGGGGGGGCGCAGATACGCAGTATTTT.

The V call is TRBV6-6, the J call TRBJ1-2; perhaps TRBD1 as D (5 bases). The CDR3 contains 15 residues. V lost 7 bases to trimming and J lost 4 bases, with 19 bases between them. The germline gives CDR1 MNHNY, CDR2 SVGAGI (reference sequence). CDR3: CASITGHAFPYGYTF. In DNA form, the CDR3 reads TGTGCCAGCATTACAGGTCACGCTTTCCCCTATGGCTACACCTTC.

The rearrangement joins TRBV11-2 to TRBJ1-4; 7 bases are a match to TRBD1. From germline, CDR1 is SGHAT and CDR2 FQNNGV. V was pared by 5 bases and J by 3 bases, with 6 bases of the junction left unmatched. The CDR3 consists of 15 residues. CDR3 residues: CASSVTGQSNEKLFF. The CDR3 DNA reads TGTGCCAGCAGCGTGACGGGACAGTCTAATGAAAAACTGTTTTTT.

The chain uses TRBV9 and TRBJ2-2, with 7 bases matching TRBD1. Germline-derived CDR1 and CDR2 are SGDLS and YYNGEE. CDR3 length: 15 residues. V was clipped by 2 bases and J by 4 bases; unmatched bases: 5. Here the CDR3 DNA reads TGTGCCAGCAGCGTGGGACAGCCGGGCACCGGGGAGCTGTTTTTT. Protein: CASSVGQPGTGELFF.

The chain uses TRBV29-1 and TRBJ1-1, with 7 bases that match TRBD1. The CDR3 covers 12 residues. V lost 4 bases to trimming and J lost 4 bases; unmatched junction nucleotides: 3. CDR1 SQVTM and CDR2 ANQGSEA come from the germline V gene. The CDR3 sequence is CSVGQGRTEAFF. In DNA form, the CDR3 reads TGCAGCGTTGGACAGGGACGCACTGAAGCTTTCTTT. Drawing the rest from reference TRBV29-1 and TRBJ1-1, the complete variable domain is SAVISQKPSRDICQRGTSLTIQCQVDSQVTMMFWYRQQPGQSLTLIATANQGSEATYESGFVIDKFPISRPNLTFSTLTVSNMSPEDSSIYLCSVGQGRTEAFFGQGTRLTVV.

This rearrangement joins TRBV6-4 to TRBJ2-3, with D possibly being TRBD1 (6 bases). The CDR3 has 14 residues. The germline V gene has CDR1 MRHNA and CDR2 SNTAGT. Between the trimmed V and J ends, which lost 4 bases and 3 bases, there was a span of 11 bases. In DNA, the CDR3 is TGTGCCAGCAGTGTTGGGGGCCTTACAGATACGCAGTATTTT. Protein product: CASSVGGLTDTQYF.

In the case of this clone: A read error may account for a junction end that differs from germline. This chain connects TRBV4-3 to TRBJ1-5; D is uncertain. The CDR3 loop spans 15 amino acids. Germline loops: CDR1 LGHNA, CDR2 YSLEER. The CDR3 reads CASSQDHGYNQAQHF. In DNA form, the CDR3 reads TGCGCCAGCAGCCAAGATCACGGTTACAATCAGGCCCAGCATTTT.

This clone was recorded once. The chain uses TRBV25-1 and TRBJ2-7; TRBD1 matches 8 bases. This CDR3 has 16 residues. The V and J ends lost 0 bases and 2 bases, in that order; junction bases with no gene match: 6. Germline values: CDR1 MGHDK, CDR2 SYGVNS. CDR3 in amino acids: CASSEYGQGATYEQYF. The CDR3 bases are TGTGCCAGCAGTGAATACGGTCAGGGGGCCACCTACGAGCAGTACTTC.

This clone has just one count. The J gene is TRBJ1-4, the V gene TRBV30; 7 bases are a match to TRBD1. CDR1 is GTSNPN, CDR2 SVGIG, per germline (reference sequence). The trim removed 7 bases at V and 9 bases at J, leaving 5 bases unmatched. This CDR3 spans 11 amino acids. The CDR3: CAYLTGKKLFF. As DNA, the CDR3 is TGTGCCTACCTGACAGGGAAAAAACTGTTTTTT.

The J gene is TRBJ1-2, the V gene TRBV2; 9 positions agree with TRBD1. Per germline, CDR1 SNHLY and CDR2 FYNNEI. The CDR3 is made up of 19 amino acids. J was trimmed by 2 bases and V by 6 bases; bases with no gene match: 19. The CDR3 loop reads CASSHSTNRGRDINYGYTF. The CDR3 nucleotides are TGTGCCAGCAGCCACAGCACGAACAGGGGGCGAGATATCAACTATGGCTACACCTTC.

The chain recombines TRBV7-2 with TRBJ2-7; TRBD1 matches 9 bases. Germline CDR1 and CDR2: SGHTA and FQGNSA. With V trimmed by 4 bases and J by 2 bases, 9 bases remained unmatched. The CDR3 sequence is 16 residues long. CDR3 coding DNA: TGTGCCAGCAGCTCCCCGGCCGGGACAGGGCCCTACGAGCAGTACTTC. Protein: CASSSPAGTGPYEQYF.

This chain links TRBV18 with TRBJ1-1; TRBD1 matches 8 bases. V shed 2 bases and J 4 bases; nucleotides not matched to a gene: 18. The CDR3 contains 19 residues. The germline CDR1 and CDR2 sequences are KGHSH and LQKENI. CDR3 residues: CASSPRIPTGVTTGTEAFF. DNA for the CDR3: TGTGCCAGCTCACCAAGAATCCCGACAGGGGTCACGACCGGCACTGAAGCTTTCTTT.

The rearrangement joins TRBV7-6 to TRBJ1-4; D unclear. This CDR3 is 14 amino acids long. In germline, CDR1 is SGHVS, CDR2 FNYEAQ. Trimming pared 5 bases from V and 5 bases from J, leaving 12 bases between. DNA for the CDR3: TGTGCCAGCAGCCGAGGGCGGATCAATGAAAAACTGTTTTTT. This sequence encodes CASSRGRINEKLFF.

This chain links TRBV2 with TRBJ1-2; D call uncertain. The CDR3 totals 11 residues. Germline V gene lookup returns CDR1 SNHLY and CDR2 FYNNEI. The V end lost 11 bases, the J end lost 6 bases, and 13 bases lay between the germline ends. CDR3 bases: TGTGCCTTTGGAGGAGGGAATGGCTACACCTTC. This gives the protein CAFGGGNGYTF.

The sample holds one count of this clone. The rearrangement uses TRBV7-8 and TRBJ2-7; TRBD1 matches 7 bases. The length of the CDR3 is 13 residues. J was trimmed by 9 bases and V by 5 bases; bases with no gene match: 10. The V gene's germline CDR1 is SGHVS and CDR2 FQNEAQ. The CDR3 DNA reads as TGTGCCAGCAGCCGACAGGGTCCTTCGGGGCAGTACTTC. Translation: CASSRQGPSGQYF.

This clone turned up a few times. CDR3 nucleotide sequence: TGTGCCTGGGCCCCGGGACACCACTACGAGCAGTACTTC. Its translation is CAWAPGHHYEQYF. V gene TRBV30 combines with J gene TRBJ2-7, with TRBD1 as a possible D gene (6 bases). Trimming removed 5 bases at V and 3 bases at J, with 14 bases between. CDR1 is GTSNPN and CDR2 is SVGIG in the germline V gene (reference sequence). The CDR3 extends over 13 amino acids. Looking up the rest from reference TRBV30 and TRBJ2-7 gives the full variable domain: SQTIHQWPATLVQPVGSPLSLECTVEGTSNPNLYWYRQAAGRGLQLLFYSVGIGQISSEVPQNLSASRPQDRQFILSSKKLLLSDSGFYLCAWAPGHHYEQYFGPGTRLTVT.

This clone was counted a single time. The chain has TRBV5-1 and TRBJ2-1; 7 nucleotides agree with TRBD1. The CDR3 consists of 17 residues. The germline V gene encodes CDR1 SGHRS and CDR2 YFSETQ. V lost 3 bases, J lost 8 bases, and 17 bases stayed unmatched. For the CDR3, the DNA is TGCGCCAGCAGCTCTTACAGGGGCGCGCCAATACAGGATGAGCAGTTCTTC. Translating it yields CASSSYRGAPIQDEQFF. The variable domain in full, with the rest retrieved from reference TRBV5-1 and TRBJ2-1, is KAGVTQTPRYLIKTRGQQVTLSCSPISGHRSVSWYQQTPGQGLQFLFEYFSETQRNKGNFPGRFSGRQFSNSRSEMNVSTLELGDSALYLCASSSYRGAPIQDEQFFGPGTRLTVL.

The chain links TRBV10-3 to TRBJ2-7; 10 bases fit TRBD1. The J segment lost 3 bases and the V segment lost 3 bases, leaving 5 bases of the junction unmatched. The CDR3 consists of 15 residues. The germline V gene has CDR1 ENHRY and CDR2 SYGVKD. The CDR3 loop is CAISDEGTGVYEQYF. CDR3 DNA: TGTGCCATCAGTGACGAAGGGACAGGGGTCTACGAGCAGTACTTC.

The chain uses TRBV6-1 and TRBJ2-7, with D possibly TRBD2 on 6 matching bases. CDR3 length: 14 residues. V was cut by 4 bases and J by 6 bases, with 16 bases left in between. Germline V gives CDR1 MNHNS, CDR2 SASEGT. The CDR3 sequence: CASSGGGLAGEQYF. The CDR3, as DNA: TGTGCCAGCAGTGGGGGAGGACTGGCCGGCGAGCAGTACTTC.

The CDR3 bases are TGTGCCAGCAGCTACCGTGGACAGGGTGGCTATGGCTACACCTTC. Its protein product is CASSYRGQGGYGYTF. This chain connects TRBV6-5 to TRBJ1-2; TRBD1 matches at 8 bases. V lost 6 bases, J lost 4 bases, and 10 bases stayed unmatched. The CDR3 sequence is 15 residues long. The germline V gene encodes CDR1 MNHEY and CDR2 SVGAGI.

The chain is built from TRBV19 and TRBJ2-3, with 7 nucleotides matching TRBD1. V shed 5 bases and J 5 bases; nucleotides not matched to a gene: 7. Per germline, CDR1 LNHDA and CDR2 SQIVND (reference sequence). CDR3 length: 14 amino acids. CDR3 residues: CASSRQGGGDTQYF. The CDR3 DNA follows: TGTGCCAGTAGTCGACAGGGTGGGGGAGATACGCAGTATTTT.

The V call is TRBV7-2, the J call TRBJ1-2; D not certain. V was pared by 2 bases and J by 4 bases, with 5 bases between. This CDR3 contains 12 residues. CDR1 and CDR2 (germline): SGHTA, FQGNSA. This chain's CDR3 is CASSLNGYGYTF. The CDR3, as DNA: TGTGCCAGCAGCTTAAACGGCTATGGCTACACCTTC. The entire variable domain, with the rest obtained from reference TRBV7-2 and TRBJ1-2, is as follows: GAGVSQSPSNKVTEKGKDVELRCDPISGHTALYWYRQSLGQGLEFLIYFQGNSAPDKSGLPSDRFSAERTGGSVSTLTIQRTQQEDSAVYLCASSLNGYGYTFGSGTRLTVV.

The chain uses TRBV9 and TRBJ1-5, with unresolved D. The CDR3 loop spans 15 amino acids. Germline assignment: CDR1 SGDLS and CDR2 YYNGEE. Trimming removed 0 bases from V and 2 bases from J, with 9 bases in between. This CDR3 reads CASSVGPGGNQPQHF. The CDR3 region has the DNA TGTGCCAGCAGCGTAGGCCCAGGCGGCAATCAGCCCCAGCATTTT. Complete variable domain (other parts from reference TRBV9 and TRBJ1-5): DSGVTQTPKHLITATGQRVTLRCSPRSGDLSVYWYQQSLDQGLQFLIQYYNGEERAKGNILERFSAQQFPDLHSELNLSSLELGDSALYFCASSVGPGGNQPQHFGDGTRLSIL.

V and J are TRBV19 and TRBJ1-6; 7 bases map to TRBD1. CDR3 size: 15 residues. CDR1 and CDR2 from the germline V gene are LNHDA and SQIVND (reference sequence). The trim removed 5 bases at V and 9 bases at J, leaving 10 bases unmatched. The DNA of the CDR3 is TGTGCCAGTAGTTCAAAGAGGGGGCGAGGTTCACCCCTCCACTTT. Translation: CASSSKRGRGSPLHF.

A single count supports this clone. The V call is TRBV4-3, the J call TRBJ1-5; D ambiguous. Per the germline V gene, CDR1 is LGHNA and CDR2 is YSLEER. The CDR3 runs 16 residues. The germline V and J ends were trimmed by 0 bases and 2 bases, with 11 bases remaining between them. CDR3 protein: CASSQDGSGGNQPQHF. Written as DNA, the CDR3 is TGCGCCAGCAGCCAAGACGGGAGTGGGGGCAATCAGCCCCAGCATTTT.